These T cell receptor beta chains were read from a single sample in a study of brain T cells in children with intractable seizures. The table came from immunoSEQ multiplex PCR; TCRdb's copy has only in-frame clones and leaves some out. The sample includes approximately 44,000 clones, about 93% of them seen just once. The sample was peripheral blood, taken at surgery. All receptors derive from a girl aged 2 to 10 with tuberous sclerosis and intractable seizures. Both conserved end residues are part of each CDR3. Each record gives: V gene, J gene, CDR3 protein.

v_gene: TRBV5-1
j_gene: TRBJ1-2
CDR3aa: CASNIDRESWGYTF

v_gene: TRBV2
j_gene: TRBJ1-2
CDR3aa: CASSPDSNYGYTF

v_gene: TRBV3-1/TRBV3-2
j_gene: TRBJ1-4
CDR3aa: CASSQGGGLNEKLFF

v_gene: TRBV12-5
j_gene: TRBJ1-3
CDR3aa: CASGLDPLQSRRGPFF

v_gene: TRBV5-1
j_gene: TRBJ1-2
CDR3aa: CASSLVTGGVRSYGYTF

v_gene: TRBV10-3
j_gene: TRBJ2-7
CDR3aa: CAISPGSGYEQYF

v_gene: TRBV6-5
j_gene: TRBJ2-3
CDR3aa: CASSSGFTTDTQYF

v_gene: TRBV5-4
j_gene: TRBJ2-3
CDR3aa: CASGIQGKGTDTQYF

v_gene: TRBV6-5
j_gene: TRBJ2-5
CDR3aa: CASSSRGNQETQYF

v_gene: TRBV3-1/TRBV3-2
j_gene: TRBJ1-1
CDR3aa: CASSHPQGFYTEAFF

v_gene: TRBV10-3
j_gene: TRBJ2-1
CDR3aa: CAISPQNGQRLYNEQFF

v_gene: TRBV29-1
j_gene: TRBJ2-1
CDR3aa: CSAYPGPGRGNEQFF

v_gene: TRBV2
j_gene: TRBJ1-6
CDR3aa: CASSPGTDNSPLHF

v_gene: TRBV20-1
j_gene: TRBJ1-5
CDR3aa: CSASIGGKPGNQPQHF

v_gene: TRBV6-1
j_gene: TRBJ2-3
CDR3aa: CASSETAGGTDTQYF

v_gene: TRBV15
j_gene: TRBJ2-7
CDR3aa: CATNELGLHSYEQYF

v_gene: TRBV29-1
j_gene: TRBJ1-4
CDR3aa: CSVRQLNEKLFF

v_gene: TRBV29-1
j_gene: TRBJ1-4
CDR3aa: CSVQTGGRGKLFF

v_gene: TRBV3-1/TRBV3-2
j_gene: TRBJ1-6
CDR3aa: CASSQGQGAYNSPLHF

v_gene: TRBV6-6
j_gene: TRBJ1-1
CDR3aa: CASSSLGTEAFF

v_gene: TRBV27
j_gene: TRBJ2-1
CDR3aa: CASSLGTGWGSYNEQFF

v_gene: TRBV27
j_gene: TRBJ1-5
CDR3aa: CASSFGTANQPQHF

v_gene: TRBV29-1
j_gene: TRBJ2-1
CDR3aa: CSVKSYGEQFF

v_gene: TRBV11-2
j_gene: TRBJ1-5
CDR3aa: CASSLDGTSNQPQHF

v_gene: TRBV5-4
j_gene: TRBJ1-2
CDR3aa: CASSPIGGGYTF

v_gene: TRBV6-4
j_gene: TRBJ1-1
CDR3aa: CASRETPAGNTEAFF

v_gene: TRBV19
j_gene: TRBJ2-7
CDR3aa: CASSIVGNSYEQYF

v_gene: TRBV19
j_gene: TRBJ2-4
CDR3aa: CASSQSGGGIQYF

v_gene: TRBV6-5
j_gene: TRBJ2-3
CDR3aa: CASRRLAGGGDTQYF

v_gene: TRBV5-6
j_gene: TRBJ1-5
CDR3aa: CASSLGIQPQHF

v_gene: TRBV29-1
j_gene: TRBJ1-1
CDR3aa: CTLETGERLEAFF

v_gene: TRBV18
j_gene: TRBJ1-5
CDR3aa: CASSQFPGGSDGSNQPQHF

v_gene: TRBV6-1
j_gene: TRBJ1-2
CDR3aa: CASSEAPGYGYTF

v_gene: TRBV6-5
j_gene: TRBJ2-5
CDR3aa: CASNQRLASSETQYF

v_gene: TRBV7-9
j_gene: TRBJ2-1
CDR3aa: CARGPGLADEQFF

v_gene: TRBV25-1
j_gene: TRBJ1-2
CDR3aa: CASSELAFYGYTF

v_gene: TRBV6-5
j_gene: TRBJ1-5
CDR3aa: CASSYTRESNQPQHF

v_gene: TRBV12-3/TRBV12-4
j_gene: TRBJ1-4
CDR3aa: CASSFTVNEKLFF

v_gene: TRBV21-1
j_gene: TRBJ1-2
CDR3aa: CASSKIASDSHYGYTF

v_gene: TRBV11-2
j_gene: TRBJ2-1
CDR3aa: CASSFFVADEQFF

v_gene: TRBV29-1
j_gene: TRBJ1-2
CDR3aa: CSVEVRVQGLYGYTF

v_gene: TRBV9
j_gene: TRBJ2-5
CDR3aa: CASSVGGGIYLGETQYF

v_gene: TRBV6-5
j_gene: TRBJ2-1
CDR3aa: CASSYYDGREQFF

v_gene: TRBV10-1
j_gene: TRBJ1-1
CDR3aa: CASRDRSNTEAFF

v_gene: TRBV28
j_gene: TRBJ1-5
CDR3aa: CASSPTRKELRQGSGQPQHF

v_gene: TRBV9
j_gene: TRBJ2-1
CDR3aa: CASSDRGNEQFF

v_gene: TRBV5-5
j_gene: TRBJ1-5
CDR3aa: CASSQTWDSSNQPQHF

v_gene: TRBV5-4
j_gene: TRBJ1-2
CDR3aa: CASSLQGASGGYTF

v_gene: TRBV5-1
j_gene: TRBJ1-6
CDR3aa: CASSFGQGVNSPLHF